The T cell receptor beta chain described here comes from a study of blood T cell repertoires in COVID-19. In its sample, this clone was seen once. The junction had 1 base not matched to a gene; V was cut back by 5 bases and J by 3 bases. This CDR3 has 12 residues. Per germline, CDR1 SGHTA and CDR2 FQGNSA. Per the original data handling: Amplification with reference gene primers provided the estimates of nucleated cell counts. Some clones are missing from TCRdb's copy, which holds only in-frame ones; the method was immunoSEQ multiplex PCR. Clone size and V and J calls were adopted from that table, with D and trimming inferred from the DNA. This sample has approximately 250,000 clones; 83% occur once, and the top ten carry around 5.9%.

The sample consisted of peripheral blood. This receptor was obtained from a human donor in a cohort sampled during active COVID-19. The chain joins TRBV7-2 to TRBJ2-7; 7 bases are shared with TRBD2. The chain's CDR3 is CASSPSGYEQYF. In DNA form, the CDR3 reads TGTGCCAGCAGCCCTAGCGGCTACGAGCAGTACTTC.